This entry lists 26 T cell receptor beta chains sequenced from one sample in a study of T cell repertoires in cytomegalovirus infection. TCRdb reanalysed the reads using MiXCR and keeps one entry per CDR3 protein. Among over 250,000 distinct CDR3 sequences, under 30% were seen once, and the ten largest hold more than 11%. Sequencing was performed on PBMCs. These receptors all stem from a human donor in good health (CMV status not recorded). Some clones in this sample may be carry-over from other donors' samples.

This clonotype was counted ten times or more. V is TRBV7-3 and J is TRBJ2-7; D possibly corresponds to TRBD1 (5 bases). Trimming removed 2 bases from V and 2 bases from J, with 13 bases in between. This CDR3 contains 15 residues. Germline V gene sequence: CDR1 SGHTA, CDR2 FQGTGA. The CDR3 spells CASSLEATGTYEQYF. The CDR3 bases are TGTGCCAGCAGCTTAGAGGCTACAGGTACCTACGAGCAGTACTTC.

The genes are TRBV29-1 and TRBJ2-1, with 8 bases matching TRBD1. Looked up from germline, CDR1 is SQVTM and CDR2 is ANQGSEA. This CDR3 comprises 13 residues. The ends lost 4 bases at V and 6 bases at J; junction bases unmatched: 5. The CDR3, as DNA: TGCAGCGTTGCAGGGGGCTCTCTCAATGAGCAGTTCTTC. Its translation: CSVAGGSLNEQFF.

The CDR3 DNA reads TGTGCCAGCAGTTACTCCACAGGGGCTTCTGGAAACACCATATATTTT. Its translation is CASSYSTGASGNTIYF. The V call is TRBV6-6, the J call TRBJ1-3; 7 nucleotides align to TRBD1. The ends lost 0 bases at V and 1 base at J; junction bases unmatched: 3. The CDR3 is made up of 16 amino acids. Per the germline V gene, CDR1 is MNHNY and CDR2 is SVGAGI (reference sequence).

CDR3 DNA sequence: TGTGCCAGCAGCCCCGGGACTAGCGGGATTGTGTTGGATGAGCAGTTCTTC. Translating gives CASSPGTSGIVLDEQFF. The V gene is TRBV7-2, the J gene TRBJ2-1, with 13 nucleotides matching TRBD2. CDR1 is SGHTA and CDR2 is FQGNSA in the germline V gene. CDR3 length: 17 amino acids. The ends lost 5 bases at V and 8 bases at J; junction bases unmatched: 12.

This rearrangement joins TRBV15 to TRBJ2-3; TRBD1 matches 8 bases. V lost 3 bases, J lost 2 bases, and 4 bases stayed unmatched. The CDR3 totals 15 residues. The V gene's germline CDR1 is LNHNV and CDR2 YYDKDF (reference sequence). Here the CDR3 reads CATSRGQANTDTQYF. CDR3 in DNA: TGTGCCACCAGCAGGGGACAGGCGAACACAGATACGCAGTATTTT.

This clonotype was counted at least ten times. This chain uses TRBV19 with TRBJ2-5, with D unresolved. Between the trimmed V and J ends, which lost 4 bases and 5 bases, there was a span of 17 bases. Germline CDR1 LNHDA, CDR2 SQIVND (reference sequence). The length of the CDR3 is 15 residues. CDR3 protein: CASSTAKPLAETQYF. The CDR3 DNA reads as TGTGCCAGTAGTACCGCGAAGCCCCTCGCGGAGACCCAGTACTTC.

The chain is built from TRBV20-1 and TRBJ1-2; 9 nucleotides line up with TRBD1. The CDR3 has 13 residues. Unmatched junction bases numbered 4, after V lost 4 bases and J lost 4 bases. In germline, CDR1 is DFQATT, CDR2 SNEGSKA (reference sequence). The chain's CDR3 is CSATRQGGYGYTF. DNA of the CDR3: TGCAGTGCTACAAGACAGGGGGGCTATGGCTACACCTTC.

The chain uses TRBV29-1 and TRBJ2-3; no definite D call. Trimming shortened V by 0 bases and J by 4 bases, and 5 bases separated the two germline ends. Per germline, CDR1 SQVTM and CDR2 ANQGSEA. The CDR3 sequence is 12 residues long. CDR3 nucleotides: TGCAGCGTTGAAGAGGGCGCAGATACGCAGTATTTT. The encoded protein is CSVEEGADTQYF.

This clonotype was detected only a few times. This chain links TRBV24-1 with TRBJ2-1, with no clear D. V lost 7 bases to trimming and J lost 0 bases, with 12 bases between them. Germline V gives CDR1 KGHDR, CDR2 SFDVKD. There are 15 residues in the CDR3. The CDR3 region is CATRGGFGSYNEQFF. The CDR3 nucleotides are TGTGCCACCAGGGGCGGTTTTGGCTCCTACAATGAGCAGTTCTTC.

This chain joins TRBV12-3 or TRBV12-4 and TRBJ1-6; 10 bases are a match to TRBD1. CDR3 length: 15 residues. V gave up 5 bases and J gave up 5 bases; unmatched junction bases: 3. CDR3 region: CASSRQGANNSPLHF. Written as DNA, the CDR3 is TGTGCCAGCAGTCGACAGGGGGCCAATAATTCACCCCTCCACTTT.

This clonotype was counted only a few times. The chain couples TRBV7-9 to TRBJ1-4; D possibly corresponds to TRBD1 (5 bases). Germline V gives CDR1 SEHNR, CDR2 FQNEAQ (reference sequence). This CDR3 comprises 15 residues. With 6 bases removed from V and 7 bases from J, the gap between germline ends came to 18 bases. DNA of the CDR3: TGTGCCAGCAGTCTTACGGGACGGATGGCTGAAAAACTGTTTTTT. Amino acids: CASSLTGRMAEKLFF. The complete variable domain, with remaining parts taken from reference TRBV7-9 and TRBJ1-4, reads DTGVSQNPRHKITKRGQNVTFRCDPISEHNRLYWYRQTLGQGPEFLTYFQNEAQLEKSRLLSDRFSAERPKGSFSTLEIQRTEQGDSAMYLCASSLTGRMAEKLFFGSGTQLSVL.

This chain connects TRBV2 to TRBJ1-1, with D tentatively TRBD1 (6 bases). Germline CDR1 SNHLY, CDR2 FYNNEI. The CDR3 totals 12 residues. Trimming stripped 5 bases from V and 7 bases from J, with 11 bases between. The CDR3 coding sequence is TGTGCCAGCAGTAAGGACAGCGATGAAGCTTTCTTT. Protein sequence: CASSKDSDEAFF. Based on the CDR3 plus reference TRBV2 and TRBJ1-1, the full variable domain is EPEVTQTPSHQVTQMGQEVILRCVPISNHLYFYWYRQILGQKVEFLVSFYNNEISEKSEIFDDQFSVERPDGSNFTLKIRSTKLEDSAMYFCASSKDSDEAFFGQGTRLTVV.

At least ten counts were recorded for this clonotype. This chain uses TRBV28 with TRBJ2-1, with 7 nucleotides matching TRBD2. V shed 4 bases, J shed 1 base, and the junction held 4 bases outside the gene matches. The CDR3 totals 15 residues. The germline V gene encodes CDR1 MDHEN and CDR2 SYDVKM. The DNA of the CDR3 is TGTGCCAGCAGTTGGAGGACTAGATCCTACAATGAGCAGTTCTTC. As protein: CASSWRTRSYNEQFF.

This clonotype came up a few times. This chain uses TRBV20-1 with TRBJ1-5; unclear D gene. Germline CDR1 is DFQATT and CDR2 is SNEGSKA (reference sequence). Trimming pared 5 bases from V and 0 bases from J, leaving 11 bases between. This CDR3 is built from 14 residues. CDR3 in DNA: TGCAGTGCTCTTAACAGCAATAGCAATCAGCCCCAGCATTTT. This translates into CSALNSNSNQPQHF.

This clonotype was detected ten times or more. V is TRBV6-2 or TRBV6-3 and J is TRBJ1-5; the D is unclear. The CDR3 consists of 14 residues. The germline CDR1 and CDR2 sequences are MNHEY and SVGEGT. V lost 5 bases and J 1 base, leaving 9 bases between the germline ends. CDR3 DNA: TGTGCCAGCAGTCTTGGACGGAGCAATCAGCCCCAGCATTTT. The encoded protein is CASSLGRSNQPQHF.

This clonotype has a count of ten or more. V gene TRBV7-2 combines with J gene TRBJ2-3; D might be TRBD2 (7 bases). The ends were cut back, 2 bases at V and 1 base at J, with 19 bases in the middle. Germline V lookup: CDR1 SGHTA, CDR2 FQGNSA. This CDR3 has 18 amino acids. The CDR3: CASSLWGGRPTRTDTQYF. As DNA, the CDR3 is TGTGCCAGCAGCTTATGGGGGGGGCGCCCAACCCGCACAGATACGCAGTATTTT.

The chain has TRBV28 and TRBJ1-5, with 10 nucleotides matching TRBD1. The CDR3 is 17 amino acids. J gave up 4 bases and V 7 bases, and 13 bases lay outside the gene matches. Germline CDR1 is MDHEN and CDR2 is SYDVKM. CDR3 residues: CASTPSGTGAWNQPQHF. The CDR3 coding sequence is TGTGCCAGCACCCCCTCGGGGACAGGGGCTTGGAATCAGCCCCAGCATTTT.

The chain links TRBV12-3 or TRBV12-4 to TRBJ2-2, with 9 bases lining up with TRBD2. The CDR3 is 18 amino acids. The ends lost 5 bases at V and 5 bases at J; junction bases unmatched: 15. The CDR3 nucleotides are TGTGCCAGCAGTGCAACAAGCCTAGCGGGAACTAGGACCGGGGAGCTGTTTTTT. This translates into CASSATSLAGTRTGELFF.

This clonotype was picked up a small number of times. V and J are TRBV9 and TRBJ2-5, with D maybe TRBD2 (5 bases). Germline CDR1 is SGDLS and CDR2 is YYNGEE. V was clipped by 3 bases and J by 1 base, with 7 bases between them. This CDR3 region has 13 residues. For the CDR3, the DNA is TGTGCCAGCAGCGCGCGGGCCCAAGAGACCCAGTACTTC. It encodes CASSARAQETQYF.

The chain has TRBV11-2 and TRBJ2-6, with D hard to call. V was shortened by 5 bases and J by 0 bases, with 11 bases between the two germline ends. CDR3 length: 16 residues. Looked up from germline, CDR1 is SGHAT and CDR2 is FQNNGV. The CDR3 loop is CASSPSTFSGANVLTF. The CDR3 DNA sequence: TGTGCCAGCAGCCCGAGTACATTCTCTGGGGCCAACGTCCTGACTTTC.

The gene calls are TRBV6-5 and TRBJ1-1; 7 positions match TRBD1. CDR1 MNHEY and CDR2 SVGAGI come from the germline V gene. CDR3 length: 17 amino acids. V dropped 6 bases and J dropped 3; count of bases not matched to a gene: 16. The DNA for the CDR3 is TGTGCCAGCAGACCGGATTTCTTGGTAGGGGGCCACACTGAAGCTTTCTTT. As protein: CASRPDFLVGGHTEAFF.

This chain uses TRBV28 with TRBJ2-7, with 7 bases identical to TRBD1. The germline CDR1 and CDR2 sequences are MDHEN and SYDVKM. CDR3 length: 12 amino acids. The ends lost 5 bases at V and 4 bases at J; junction bases unmatched: 2. CDR3 nucleotides: TGTGCCAGCAGTGTGGGACAGTACGAGCAGTACTTC. Translating gives CASSVGQYEQYF.

The rearrangement joins TRBV4-1 to TRBJ1-2; 10 bases agree with TRBD1. The ends lost 1 base at V and 3 bases at J; junction bases unmatched: 5. Germline V CDR1 and CDR2: MGHRA, YSYEKL. This CDR3 region has 16 residues. CDR3 sequence: CASSQAGTGVDYGYTF. Written as DNA, the CDR3 is TGCGCCAGCAGCCAAGCCGGGACAGGGGTGGACTATGGCTACACCTTC.

Concerning this clonotype itself: Just one base apart from a much larger clone, this may be a read error. This CDR3 fails to terminate in the conserved phenylalanine or tryptophan, so it likely reflects a read error. The chain employs TRBV7-2 and TRBJ1-1, with D possibly matching TRBD1 (6 bases). Germline V lookup: CDR1 SGHTA, CDR2 FQGNSA. Trimming cost V 5 bases and J 2 bases, with 15 bases left between them. This CDR3 contains 15 residues. This CDR3 reads CASSPGGGYNTEAFS. The CDR3 DNA sequence: TGTGCCAGCAGCCCCGGTGGGGGCTATAACACTGAAGCTTTCTCT.

This clonotype was observed a handful of times. The genes are TRBV6-2 or TRBV6-3 and TRBJ2-5; no clear D gene. The CDR3 is made up of 12 amino acids. V was trimmed by 5 bases and J by 1 base, leaving 5 bases between them. The germline gives CDR1 MNHEY, CDR2 SVGEGT. The CDR3 DNA reads as TGTGCCAGCAGTCCAGCCCAAGAGACCCAGTACTTC. Protein product: CASSPAQETQYF.

This clonotype was counted ten times or more. V usage is TRBV7-6 and J usage is TRBJ2-5; 13 nucleotides match TRBD2. V lost 3 bases and J lost 4; bases outside the gene matches: 2. The CDR3 covers 15 residues. The germline V gene encodes CDR1 SGHVS and CDR2 FNYEAQ. This CDR3 reads CASSLGTSGIETQYF. CDR3 nucleotides: TGTGCCAGCAGCTTGGGGACTAGCGGGATAGAGACCCAGTACTTC.